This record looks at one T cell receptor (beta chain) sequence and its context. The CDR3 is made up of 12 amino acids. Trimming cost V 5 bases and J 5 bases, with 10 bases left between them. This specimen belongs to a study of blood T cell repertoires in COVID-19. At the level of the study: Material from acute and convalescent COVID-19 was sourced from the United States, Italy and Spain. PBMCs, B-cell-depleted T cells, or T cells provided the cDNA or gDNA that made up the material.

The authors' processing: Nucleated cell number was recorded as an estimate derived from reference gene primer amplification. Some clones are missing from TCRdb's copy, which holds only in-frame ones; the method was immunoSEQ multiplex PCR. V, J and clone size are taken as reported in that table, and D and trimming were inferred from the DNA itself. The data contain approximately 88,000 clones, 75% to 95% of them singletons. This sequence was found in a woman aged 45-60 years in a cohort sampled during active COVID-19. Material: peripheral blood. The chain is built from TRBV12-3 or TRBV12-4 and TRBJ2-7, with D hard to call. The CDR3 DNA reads TGTGCCAGCAGTCGTCCAGGCCACGAGCAGTACTTC. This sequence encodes CASSRPGHEQYF.